What follows are 11 T cell receptor beta chains derived from one specimen sequenced in a study of blood T cells in healthy people across ages. Then a second PCR, running roughly 7 to 12 cycles, was carried out with a sample-barcoded 5' primer and a J-beta primer mix. TCRdb re-called the 5' RACE reads with MiXCR, one entry per CDR3 protein. The sample lists 710,000 or so distinct CDR3 sequences, approximately 31% occurring once. The specimen sequenced was blood. The receptors were gathered from an elderly woman in good health.

This clonotype showed up many times. The V call is TRBV6-1, the J call TRBJ2-3, with D possibly matching TRBD2 (6 bases). The CDR3 totals 14 residues. With 1 base removed from V and 9 bases from J, the gap between germline ends came to 14 bases. Germline CDR1 reads MNHNS; CDR2 reads SASEGT. The CDR3 loop is CASSEVLLGGTQYF. CDR3 sequence (DNA): TGTGCCAGCAGTGAAGTTCTCCTTGGGGGGACGCAGTATTTT.

This clonotype came up a few times. A much larger clone sits a single nucleotide away, making a read error possible. For the CDR3, the DNA is TGCAGTGCTCATAAGGGGGCGACGTATGCCTACACCTTC. Its protein product is CSAHKGATYAYTF. The V and J genes are TRBV20-1 and TRBJ1-2, with 7 bases matching TRBD1. CDR3 length: 13 residues. CDR1 is DFQATT and CDR2 is SNEGSKA in the germline V gene (reference sequence).

This clonotype occurred many times. The V call is TRBV7-9, the J call TRBJ2-3; no clear D gene. This CDR3 region has 12 residues. Per the germline V gene, CDR1 is SEHNR and CDR2 is FQNEAQ (reference sequence). V was cut by 6 bases and J by 5 bases, with 9 bases left in between. CDR3 coding DNA: TGTGCCAGCAGGCCAAATGGAGATACGCAGTATTTT. Residues: CASRPNGDTQYF.

V gene TRBV10-3 combines with J gene TRBJ2-3; D remains ambiguous. The germline gives CDR1 ENHRY, CDR2 SYGVKD. CDR3 size: 18 residues. Deletions cut 4 bases from V and 0 bases from J, with 20 bases between. This chain's CDR3 is CAISAAILPALSTDTQYF. In DNA form, the CDR3 reads TGTGCCATCAGTGCCGCTATCCTGCCAGCCCTTAGCACAGATACGCAGTATTTT.

Worth noting for this clonotype: A read error may produce the germline difference seen at one junction end. The V gene is TRBV7-9, the J gene TRBJ2-2; a possible D gene is TRBD2 (5 bases). CDR3 size: 14 residues. Germline V lookup: CDR1 SEHNR, CDR2 FQNEAQ (reference sequence). The CDR3 loop is CASSLVLGTGERFF. In DNA, the CDR3 is TGTGCCAGCAGCTTGGTTCTTGGAACCGGGGAGCGGTTTTTT.

In its sample, this clonotype was seen many times. The chain recombines TRBV6-1 with TRBJ1-4; TRBD1 is a possible D gene (6 bases). The CDR3 extends over 15 amino acids. Trimming removed 4 bases from V and 3 bases from J, with 12 bases in between. Germline assignment: CDR1 MNHNS and CDR2 SASEGT. CDR3 protein: CASSVQGNPNEKLFF. The CDR3 nucleotides are TGTGCCAGCAGTGTTCAGGGGAACCCTAATGAAAAACTGTTTTTT.

In regard to this clonotype: The germline gene is not matched at one end of the junction; a read error may be the cause. V is TRBV12-3 or TRBV12-4 and J is TRBJ2-7; D gene ambiguous. The CDR3 covers 14 residues. This CDR3 is CASSLRQVSFEQYF. Written as DNA, the CDR3 is TGTGCCAGCAGTTTAAGGCAGGTGTCCTTCGAGCAGTACTTC.

This clonotype was counted a few times. The rearrangement joins TRBV20-1 to TRBJ1-4, with a tentative D call TRBD1 (5 bases). The CDR3 spans 15 residues. V was trimmed by 1 base and J by 8 bases, leaving 17 bases between them. CDR1 DFQATT and CDR2 SNEGSKA come from the germline V gene (reference sequence). Written as DNA, the CDR3 is TGCAGTGCTAGAGGACTGGTCCAGGGAGGGGAAAAACTGTTTTTT. Translation gives CSARGLVQGGEKLFF.

V gene TRBV7-9 combines with J gene TRBJ2-7; no clear D gene. V lost 5 bases to trimming and J lost 6 bases, with 14 bases between them. The CDR3 spans 13 residues. Germline CDR1 reads SEHNR; CDR2 reads FQNEAQ (reference sequence). CDR3 coding DNA: TGTGCCAGCAGCGAAGGACCGTCAGGCGAGCAGTACTTC. As protein: CASSEGPSGEQYF.

The table lists this clonotype with many counts. The CDR3 spells CATSDPRTAQETQYF. CDR3 DNA: TGTGCCACCAGTGACCCGAGGACAGCCCAAGAGACCCAGTACTTC. This chain connects TRBV24-1 to TRBJ2-5; TRBD1 might be the D (6 bases). Looked up from germline, CDR1 is KGHDR and CDR2 is SFDVKD. The CDR3 contains 15 residues. Between the trimmed V and J ends, which lost 4 bases and 1 base, there was a span of 12 bases.

Details on this clonotype: This could be a read error, since a much larger clone is one nucleotide away. V and J are TRBV12-3 or TRBV12-4 and TRBJ2-5; possible D gene TRBD1, 5 bases. With 7 bases removed from V and 14 bases from J, the gap between germline ends came to 23 bases. The CDR3 runs to 13 residues. The CDR3 bases are TGTGCCAGCATGTGGGCGTCAGGGCTCAACCTCTACTTC. It is translated as CASMWASGLNLYF.